Below, 13 T cell receptor beta chains from the same sample are listed, as sequenced in a study of low-dose radiotherapy and immunotherapy resistance in tumors. Alpha- and beta-chain coverage of first-strand cDNA came from TRAV- and TRBV-specific primers. Both a constant-region primer and a V-primer adapter served to amplify TCRs across 15 to 20 PCR cycles. Each CDR3 protein is one row after TCRdb ran MiXCR on the reads. Of about 82,000 distinct CDR3 sequences in the sample, 18% are singletons; the top ten hold around 6.3%. Regarding time point: before trial treatment. This specimen consisted of PBMCs, obtained before treatment. The source is a male donor with prostate cancer.

V is TRBV4-1 and J is TRBJ2-7, with 7 bases identical to TRBD1. Germline loops: CDR1 MGHRA, CDR2 YSYEKL. The CDR3 extends over 14 amino acids. J lost 2 bases, V lost 2 bases, and 3 bases had no gene match. The CDR3 region is CASSQRTGTYEQYF. The CDR3 coding sequence is TGCGCCAGCAGCCAAAGGACAGGAACCTACGAGCAGTACTTC.

This clonotype was detected ten times or more. The J gene is TRBJ2-1, the V gene TRBV7-2, with D possibly called TRBD1 or TRBD2 (6 bases each). The germline V gene encodes CDR1 SGHTA and CDR2 FQGNSA. Trimming took 0 bases from V and 7 from J, leaving 10 bases between them. The CDR3 totals 14 residues. The DNA of the CDR3 is TGTGCCAGCAGCTTAGCCGGGGGCGCGAATGAGCAGTTCTTC. Amino acids: CASSLAGGANEQFF.

This clonotype was counted once. A far more abundant clone sits one base away, making this likely a read error. The chain recombines TRBV28 with TRBJ2-1, with 10 bases lining up with TRBD1. This CDR3 comprises 15 residues. Per the germline V gene, CDR1 is MDHEN and CDR2 is SYDVKM. V was clipped by 7 bases and J by 13 bases; unmatched bases: 16. The CDR3: CASKRGQGFQETQFF. Written as DNA, the CDR3 is TGTGCCAGCAAGAGGGGACAGGGGTTCCAAGAGACCCAGTTCTTC.

The table lists this clonotype with many counts. The genes are TRBV5-5 and TRBJ2-4, with D perhaps assigned TRBD1 or TRBD2 (5 bases each). The CDR3 consists of 13 residues. With 7 bases removed from V and 5 bases from J, the gap between germline ends came to 13 bases. In germline, CDR1 is SGHKS, CDR2 YYEKEE (reference sequence). The CDR3 is CASGRDQQNIQYF. The CDR3 DNA sequence: TGTGCCAGCGGACGGGACCAGCAAAACATTCAGTACTTC.

This clonotype was seen at least ten times. The CDR3 region has the DNA TGTGCCATCAGGAGCATTGGCTACACCTTC. Translated: CAIRSIGYTF. The V and J genes are TRBV10-3 and TRBJ1-2, with unresolved D. CDR3 length: 10 amino acids. The germline V gene encodes CDR1 ENHRY and CDR2 SYGVKD. The V and J ends lost 6 bases and 7 bases respectively, with 6 bases between them.

This clonotype was detected many times. CDR3 sequence reads: CSASVGGHSNNEQFF. The CDR3, as DNA: TGCAGTGCTAGTGTCGGGGGGCATTCAAACAATGAGCAGTTCTTC. The rearrangement joins TRBV20-1 to TRBJ2-1; perhaps TRBD2 as D (7 bases). The CDR3 has 15 residues. Germline values: CDR1 DFQATT, CDR2 SNEGSKA (reference sequence). The V end was cut by 3 bases, the J end by 5 bases, with 17 bases between.

This clonotype has ten or more counts. CDR3 residues: CASSIDRSYGYTF. The CDR3 coding sequence is TGTGCCAGTAGTATCGACAGGTCCTATGGCTACACCTTC. J is TRBJ1-2 and V is TRBV19; D possibly corresponds to TRBD1 (6 bases). This CDR3 region has 13 residues. CDR1 and CDR2 from the germline V gene are LNHDA and SQIVND (reference sequence). The V gene lost 3 bases and the J gene lost 4 bases, with 9 bases spanning the gap.

The table lists this clonotype with many counts. This chain uses TRBV5-4 with TRBJ2-3; 11 bases match TRBD2. With 4 bases clipped from V and 4 bases from J, the junction kept 5 bases outside the gene matches. Germline V gene lookup returns CDR1 SGHNT and CDR2 YYREEE (reference sequence). The CDR3 extends over 15 amino acids. DNA for the CDR3: TGTGCCAGCAGCGGTAGCGGGGGGGCCGCAGATACGCAGTATTTT. It is translated as CASSGSGGAADTQYF.

V and J are TRBV9 and TRBJ2-1, with 9 bases matching TRBD2. V dropped 0 bases and J dropped 4; count of bases not matched to a gene: 11. The length of the CDR3 is 18 residues. CDR1 SGDLS and CDR2 YYNGEE come from the germline V gene. CDR3 sequence (DNA): TGTGCCAGCAGCGTAGCTACCGACTGGGCGGGAGGGTACAATGAGCAGTTCTTC. Amino acid sequence: CASSVATDWAGGYNEQFF.

This clonotype was recorded many times. The J gene is TRBJ2-1, the V gene TRBV7-3, with 7 bases fitting TRBD2. CDR1 SGHTA and CDR2 FQGTGA come from the germline V gene. The ends lost 5 bases at V and 4 bases at J; junction bases unmatched: 14. This CDR3 spans 17 amino acids. CDR3 sequence: CASSPEIGSGKYNEQFF. The CDR3 DNA is TGTGCCAGCAGCCCCGAAATAGGGAGCGGGAAGTACAATGAGCAGTTCTTC.

With regard to this clonotype: A single base separates this from a much larger clone, so it may be a read error. This rearrangement joins TRBV2 to TRBJ2-2; D ambiguous. CDR3 length: 15 residues. Germline V gene data show CDR1 as SNHLY and CDR2 as FYNNEI. The V end was cut by 8 bases, the J end by 1 base, with 14 bases between. The chain's CDR3 is CASRRNSQNTGELFF. Written as DNA, the CDR3 is TGTGCCAGCCGACGGAACAGTCAGAACACCGGGGAGCTGTTTTTT.

There are many counts of this clonotype. The CDR3 is CSADPGRIYGYTF. The CDR3 nucleotides read TGCAGTGCTGACCCGGGACGGATCTATGGCTACACCTTC. The V gene is TRBV20-1, the J gene TRBJ1-2; D is perhaps TRBD1 (5 bases). The germline CDR1 and CDR2 sequences are DFQATT and SNEGSKA (reference sequence). Trimming removed 5 bases from V and 4 bases from J, with 14 bases in between. The CDR3 covers 13 residues.

At least ten counts were recorded for this clonotype. This chain connects TRBV12-3 or TRBV12-4 to TRBJ1-3; D gene ambiguous. This CDR3 has 15 amino acids. V lost 6 bases, J lost 1 base, and 13 bases lay in between. This CDR3 reads CASSWRRFSGNTIYF. CDR3 bases: TGTGCCAGCAGCTGGCGTAGGTTTTCTGGAAACACCATATATTTT.